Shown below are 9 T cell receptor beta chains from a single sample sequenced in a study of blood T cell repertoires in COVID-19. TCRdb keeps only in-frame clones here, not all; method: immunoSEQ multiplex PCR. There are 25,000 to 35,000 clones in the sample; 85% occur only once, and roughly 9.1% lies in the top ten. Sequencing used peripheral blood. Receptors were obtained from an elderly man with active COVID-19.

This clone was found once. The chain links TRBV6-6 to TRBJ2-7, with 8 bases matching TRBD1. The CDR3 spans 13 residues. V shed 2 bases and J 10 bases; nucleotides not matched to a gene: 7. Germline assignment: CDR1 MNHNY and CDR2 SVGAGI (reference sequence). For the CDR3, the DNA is TGTGCCAGCAGTTACGGTGCAGGGGGCTTTCAGTACTTC. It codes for CASSYGAGGFQYF.

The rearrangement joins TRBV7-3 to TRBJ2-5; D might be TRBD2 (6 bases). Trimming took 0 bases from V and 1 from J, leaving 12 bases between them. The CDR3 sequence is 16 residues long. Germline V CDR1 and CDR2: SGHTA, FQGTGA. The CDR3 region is CASSLTGSGLQETQYF. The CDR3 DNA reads TGTGCCAGCAGCTTAACGGGTAGCGGTCTCCAAGAGACCCAGTACTTC.

CDR3 sequence (DNA): TGTGCCAGCAGCTTAGTTGGGGCTGGGGAAAAGATGCAGTTCTTC. This encodes CASSLVGAGEKMQFF. V usage is TRBV7-8 and J usage is TRBJ2-1, with D maybe TRBD1 (5 bases). Trimming stripped 1 base from V and 12 bases from J, with 19 bases between. The germline V gene encodes CDR1 SGHVS and CDR2 FQNEAQ. The CDR3 length is 15 residues. Based on the CDR3 plus reference TRBV7-8 and TRBJ2-1, the full variable domain is GAGVSQSPRYKVAKRGQDVALRCDPISGHVSLFWYQQALGQGPEFLTYFQNEAQLDKSGLPSDRFFAERPEGSVSTLKIQRTQQEDSAVYLCASSLVGAGEKMQFFGPGTRLTVL.

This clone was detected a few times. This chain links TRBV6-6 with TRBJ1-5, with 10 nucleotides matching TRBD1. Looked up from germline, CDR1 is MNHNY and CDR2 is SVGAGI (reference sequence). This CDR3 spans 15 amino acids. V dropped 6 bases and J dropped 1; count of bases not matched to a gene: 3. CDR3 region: CASRDRGVSNQPQHF. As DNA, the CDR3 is TGTGCCAGCAGGGACAGGGGGGTGAGCAATCAGCCCCAGCATTTT.

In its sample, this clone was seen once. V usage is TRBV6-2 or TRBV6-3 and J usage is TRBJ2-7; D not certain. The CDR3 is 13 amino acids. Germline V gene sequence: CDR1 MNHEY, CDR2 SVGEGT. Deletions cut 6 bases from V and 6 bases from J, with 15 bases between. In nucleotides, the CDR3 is TGTGCCAGCAGCCCAATACCACCCGGCGAGCAGTACTTC. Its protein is CASSPIPPGEQYF.

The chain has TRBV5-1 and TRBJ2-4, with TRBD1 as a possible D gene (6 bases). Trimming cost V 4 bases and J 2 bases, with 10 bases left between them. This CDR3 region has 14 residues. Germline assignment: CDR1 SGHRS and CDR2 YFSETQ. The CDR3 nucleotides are TGCGCCAGCAGCCCCCAGGGGACCAAAAACATTCAGTACTTC. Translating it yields CASSPQGTKNIQYF.

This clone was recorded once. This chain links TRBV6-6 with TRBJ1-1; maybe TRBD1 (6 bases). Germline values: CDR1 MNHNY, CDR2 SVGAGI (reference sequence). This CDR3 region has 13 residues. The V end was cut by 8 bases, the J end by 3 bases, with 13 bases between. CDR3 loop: CASSPAGDTEAFF. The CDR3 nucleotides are TGTGCCAGCTCCCCGGCAGGGGACACTGAAGCTTTCTTT.

The CDR3 DNA follows: TGTGCCAGCAGCTTATTCCGGGGGGATGACTATGGCTACACCTTC. Translation: CASSLFRGDDYGYTF. The chain combines TRBV7-2 with TRBJ1-2, with D tentatively TRBD1 (5 bases). The CDR3 has 15 residues. Germline lookup yields CDR1 SGHTA and CDR2 FQGNSA. V lost 2 bases and J lost 3, with 13 bases in between.

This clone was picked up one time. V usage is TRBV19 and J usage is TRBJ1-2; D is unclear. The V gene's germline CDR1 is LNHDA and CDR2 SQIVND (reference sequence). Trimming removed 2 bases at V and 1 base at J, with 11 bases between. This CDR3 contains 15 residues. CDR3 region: CASSIYNNFNYGYTF. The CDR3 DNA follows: TGTGCCAGTAGTATATACAACAATTTTAACTATGGCTACACCTTC.